These 21 T cell receptor beta chains came from one sample sequenced in a study of CD8 T cells in Susac syndrome. Random-hexamer reverse transcription was applied to about 0.5 to 1 ug RNA. TCRdb passed the immunoSEQ multiplex PCR reads through MiXCR, listing each CDR3 protein once. The table has 100,000 to 150,000 distinct CDR3 sequences, roughly 80% seen once. The sample was CD8+ T cells from PBMCs. The receptors shown here come from a human donor with multiple sclerosis.

The chain combines TRBV27 with TRBJ2-1; D is unresolved. The CDR3 has 12 amino acids. V was shortened by 3 bases and J by 9 bases, with 9 bases between the two germline ends. From germline, CDR1 is MNHEY and CDR2 SMNVEV (reference sequence). The CDR3 region is CASSLGQAEQFF. CDR3 in DNA: TGTGCCAGCAGTTTGGGTCAGGCTGAGCAGTTCTTC.

Turning to this clonotype: Sequence at one end of the junction differs from germline and may be a read error. This rearrangement joins TRBV27 to TRBJ1-3; no definite D call. Germline assignment: CDR1 MNHEY and CDR2 SMNVEV (reference sequence). CDR3 size: 15 residues. The CDR3 loop is CASSLYGASENTIYF. CDR3 in DNA: TGTGCCAGCAGTTTATATGGAGCCTCTGAAAACACCATATATTTT.

The chain couples TRBV7-9 to TRBJ2-7; D is perhaps TRBD2 (5 bases). V lost 5 bases to trimming and J lost 3 bases, with 8 bases between them. Germline lookup yields CDR1 SEHNR and CDR2 FQNEAQ (reference sequence). The CDR3 totals 12 residues. In nucleotides, the CDR3 is TGTGCCAGCAGCGATGGACTCTACGAGCAGTACTTC. Amino acid sequence: CASSDGLYEQYF.

This clonotype was seen only a few times. The J gene is TRBJ2-1, the V gene TRBV19; TRBD2 matches at 7 bases. This CDR3 has 13 residues. CDR1 and CDR2 from the germline V gene are LNHDA and SQIVND (reference sequence). Unmatched junction bases numbered 4, after V lost 4 bases and J lost 7 bases. The CDR3 nucleotides are TGTGCCAGTAGTAGCGGGAGCTTAAATGAGCAGTTCTTC. The encoded protein is CASSSGSLNEQFF.

This clonotype was observed once. CDR3 DNA: TGTGCCAGCAGTTTCTGGGGGGCTCCTAATCAGCCCCAGCATTTT. Translating it yields CASSFWGAPNQPQHF. This sequence joins TRBV27 and TRBJ1-5, with a tentative D call TRBD1 (6 bases). CDR3 length: 15 residues. V was pared by 3 bases and J by 4 bases, with 13 bases between. CDR1 is MNHEY, CDR2 SMNVEV, per germline (reference sequence).

The J gene is TRBJ2-1, the V gene TRBV6-6, with TRBD1 identical over 7 bases. The germline CDR1 and CDR2 sequences are MNHNY and SVGAGI (reference sequence). The V segment lost 9 bases and the J segment 5 bases; nucleotides outside the gene matches: 7. The CDR3 totals 13 residues. The CDR3 loop reads CASGGQDDNEQFF. The CDR3 nucleotides read TGTGCCAGTGGAGGACAGGATGACAATGAGCAGTTCTTC.

This chain connects TRBV11-2 to TRBJ1-2; D gene unclear. The germline V gene encodes CDR1 SGHAT and CDR2 FQNNGV. Trimming took off 7 bases at V and 6 bases at J, with 21 bases between the two ends. The CDR3 runs to 15 residues. The CDR3 DNA sequence: TGTGCCAGCACCCTGAAGTGGGGTTATGCACATGGCTACACCTTC. Translated: CASTLKWGYAHGYTF.

The rearrangement joins TRBV27 to TRBJ2-7; D gene ambiguous. V was trimmed by 4 bases and J by 7 bases, leaving 11 bases between them. Germline-derived CDR1 and CDR2 are MNHEY and SMNVEV (reference sequence). This CDR3 spans 12 amino acids. The CDR3 sequence is CASSYGFGEQYF. CDR3 bases: TGTGCCAGCAGTTACGGGTTTGGTGAGCAGTACTTC.

The rearrangement links TRBV13 to TRBJ2-1; D possibly corresponds to TRBD1 (6 bases). Germline assignment: CDR1 PRHDT and CDR2 FYEKMQ (reference sequence). The V end lost 3 bases, the J end lost 8 bases, and 20 bases lay between the germline ends. The CDR3 totals 16 residues. DNA of the CDR3: TGTGCCAGCAGCTTGGCGGCAACAGGGTCTAGTCATGAGCAGTTCTTC. This translates into CASSLAATGSSHEQFF.

This chain links TRBV27 with TRBJ2-5; possibly TRBD1 or TRBD2 for D (6 bases each). The CDR3 has 15 residues. CDR1 is MNHEY and CDR2 is SMNVEV in the germline V gene (reference sequence). V was pared by 3 bases and J by 1 base, with 12 bases between. As DNA, the CDR3 is TGTGCCAGCAGTTTGAGTGGGGGGCCCCAAGAGACCCAGTACTTC. Amino acids: CASSLSGGPQETQYF.

The chain is built from TRBV12-3 or TRBV12-4 and TRBJ2-7; the D gene is possibly TRBD2 (6 bases). The CDR3 has 19 residues. The ends were cut back, 6 bases at V and 4 bases at J, with 31 bases in the middle. As DNA, the CDR3 is TGTGCCAGCAGCCCTGAACGACACGGTGCGGGGAAGGATCCGTACGAGCAGTACTTC. It yields the protein CASSPERHGAGKDPYEQYF.

The V call is TRBV4-1, the J call TRBJ1-6, with D possibly TRBD1 on 6 matching bases. The CDR3 length is 18 residues. Germline-derived CDR1 and CDR2 are MGHRA and YSYEKL. The V end was cut by 4 bases, the J end by 7 bases, with 23 bases between. In DNA form, the CDR3 reads TGCGCCAGCAGCCTAGGAAAGGGGCAGGGGATAGAAAATTCACCCCTCCACTTT. This sequence encodes CASSLGKGQGIENSPLHF.

The table lists this clonotype with a few counts. The gene calls are TRBV12-3 or TRBV12-4 and TRBJ2-7; D is possibly TRBD1 (6 bases). The CDR3 is 12 amino acids. Trimming removed 6 bases at V and 5 bases at J, with 11 bases between. The CDR3 loop is CASSYTGNEQYF. The CDR3 coding sequence is TGTGCCAGCAGCTACACAGGGAACGAGCAGTACTTC.

The genes are TRBV7-9 and TRBJ2-7; the D is unclear. This CDR3 contains 13 residues. V lost 1 base and J lost 7, with 11 bases in between. Looked up from germline, CDR1 is SEHNR and CDR2 is FQNEAQ (reference sequence). DNA of the CDR3: TGTGCCAGCAGCTTAGGGGGTCTTGGGGAGCAGTACGTC. It translates to CASSLGGLGEQYV.

The chain carries TRBV25-1 and TRBJ1-4; TRBD1 aligns across 8 bases. J was trimmed by 0 bases and V by 3 bases; bases with no gene match: 9. CDR1 is MGHDK and CDR2 is SYGVNS in the germline V gene. The CDR3 covers 18 residues. The CDR3 protein is CASSDPPGQAATNEKLFF. The CDR3 bases are TGTGCCAGCAGTGACCCCCCGGGACAGGCTGCAACTAATGAAAAACTGTTTTTT.

This chain connects TRBV6-1 to TRBJ2-1, with D uncertain. The CDR3 is made up of 11 amino acids. The germline V gene has CDR1 MNHNS and CDR2 SASEGT. The V and J ends lost 1 base and 10 bases respectively, with 5 bases between them. CDR3 residues: CASSEVSEQFF. The CDR3 region has the DNA TGTGCCAGCAGTGAAGTGTCAGAGCAGTTCTTC.

The rearrangement links TRBV12-3 or TRBV12-4 to TRBJ1-5; the D gene is possibly TRBD1 (5 bases). The CDR3 spans 15 residues. V lost 3 bases and J 4 bases, leaving 13 bases between the germline ends. The CDR3 protein is CASSFPGRLNQPQHF. CDR3 DNA: TGTGCCAGCAGTTTTCCGGGGCGACTAAATCAGCCCCAGCATTTT.

J is TRBJ2-4 and V is TRBV5-4; 9 positions match TRBD1. CDR1 is SGHNT, CDR2 YYREEE, per germline (reference sequence). CDR3 length: 15 residues. The trim removed 0 bases at V and 5 bases at J, leaving 3 bases unmatched. The DNA of the CDR3 is TGTGCCAGCAGCTTGGACAGGGGGCTGGAAAACATTCAGTACTTC. It specifies CASSLDRGLENIQYF.

The chain couples TRBV12-5 to TRBJ1-5; a weak D match, TRBD1 (5 bases). V was clipped by 4 bases and J by 6 bases, with 13 bases between them. This CDR3 is built from 14 residues. Germline V gene sequence: CDR1 LGHNT, CDR2 FRNRAP. CDR3 bases: TGTGCTAGTGGTTCTCTTGGTCAGGGTCAGCCCCAGCATTTT. This sequence encodes CASGSLGQGQPQHF.

This chain links TRBV19 with TRBJ2-5; 9 bases are shared with TRBD2. The CDR3 runs to 16 residues. J was trimmed by 0 bases and V by 6 bases; bases with no gene match: 8. The germline gives CDR1 LNHDA, CDR2 SQIVND (reference sequence). The CDR3 region has the DNA TGTGCCAGTAGCCTTGAGCGGGAGGAGGACCAAGAGACCCAGTACTTC. This codes for CASSLEREEDQETQYF.

This chain uses TRBV27 with TRBJ1-1, with D maybe TRBD1 (5 bases). Trimming pared 4 bases from V and 9 bases from J, leaving 18 bases between. From germline, CDR1 is MNHEY and CDR2 SMNVEV (reference sequence). CDR3 size: 14 residues. As DNA, the CDR3 is TGTGCCAGCAGTTCATCCCCGGACAAGCCTAAAGCTTTCTTT. This gives the protein CASSSSPDKPKAFF.